This T cell receptor beta chain was profiled in a study of T cell responses to AZD1222 COVID-19 vaccine. A word on this clone: Its antigen remains unidentified. Other nucleotide sequences in the sample specify the same CDR3.

The CDR3 has 12 residues. Trimming removed 0 bases from V and 5 bases from J, with 5 bases in between. Germline V CDR1 and CDR2: SEHNR, FQNEAQ (reference sequence). Clones were sequenced by immunoSEQ multiplex PCR, and TCRdb holds only the in-frame ones, with some missing. The sample shows 100,000 to 150,000 clones, 87% of them seen only once. Study-wide findings and caveats: CD4 TCRs covered the whole spike, strongest at regions 160-218 and 743-854. The sample set comprised mostly white British donors with more females, and clonal diversity was possibly underestimated.

The genes are TRBV7-9 and TRBJ2-7; no reliable D call. This TCR was sampled from an adult in good health. The specimen was peripheral blood, collected on day 0 of AZD1222 vaccination. CDR3 loop: CASSLAAHEQYF. The CDR3 coding sequence is TGTGCCAGCAGCTTAGCTGCCCACGAGCAGTACTTC.